Below are 32 T cell receptor beta chains sequenced from a single sample in a study of blood T cell repertoires in COVID-19. Clones were sequenced by immunoSEQ multiplex PCR, and TCRdb holds only the in-frame ones, with some missing. Of about 210,000 clones listed, approximately 84% are singletons. The specimen was peripheral blood. All receptors come from a woman aged 50 to 60 with active or convalescent COVID-19.

The chain uses TRBV14 and TRBJ2-7, with 9 bases lining up with TRBD2. Germline CDR1 and CDR2: SGHDN and FVKESK. The CDR3 consists of 15 residues. Trimming cost V 4 bases and J 1 base; bases outside gene matches: 5. Here the CDR3 reads CASSLLAGGSYEQYF. In nucleotides, the CDR3 is TGTGCCAGCAGCCTTCTGGCGGGAGGGTCCTACGAGCAGTACTTC.

J is TRBJ2-2 and V is TRBV7-6; 7 nucleotides agree with TRBD2. V trimming: 2 bases; J trimming: 0 bases; junction bases outside the gene matches: 6. From germline, CDR1 is SGHVS and CDR2 FNYEAQ. The CDR3 covers 17 residues. In DNA form, the CDR3 reads TGTGCCAGCAGCTTAAGGGCTAGCGGCACGAACACCGGGGAGCTGTTTTTT. Its translation is CASSLRASGTNTGELFF. Combining the CDR3 with reference TRBV7-6 and TRBJ2-2 gives the whole variable domain GAGVSQSPRYKVTKRGQDVALRCDPISGHVSLYWYRQALGQGPEFLTYFNYEAQQDKSGLPNDRFSAERPEGSISTLTIQRTEQRDSAMYRCASSLRASGTNTGELFFGEGSRLTVL.

The chain combines TRBV19 with TRBJ1-6; perhaps TRBD1 as D (5 bases). Trimming pared 4 bases from V and 7 bases from J, leaving 17 bases between. The CDR3 loop spans 16 amino acids. Germline V CDR1 and CDR2: LNHDA, SQIVND (reference sequence). CDR3 sequence: CASSNKWSDRNSPLHF. The CDR3 DNA is TGTGCCAGTAGTAACAAGTGGTCAGACAGAAATTCACCCCTCCACTTT.

V and J are TRBV2 and TRBJ1-5, with 11 bases identical to TRBD1. This CDR3 has 14 amino acids. J gave up 6 bases and V 5 bases, and 3 bases lay outside the gene matches. Per germline, CDR1 SNHLY and CDR2 FYNNEI. CDR3 region: CASSRTGGGQPQHF. The CDR3 nucleotides are TGTGCCAGCAGTCGGACAGGGGGCGGTCAGCCCCAGCATTTT.

J is TRBJ1-1 and V is TRBV6-6; D is perhaps TRBD1 (6 bases). Trimming removed 6 bases from V and 0 bases from J, with 14 bases in between. Germline loops: CDR1 MNHNY, CDR2 SVGAGI (reference sequence). The CDR3 length is 15 residues. CDR3 nucleotides: TGTGCCAGCAGACAGGGTACGAGAATGAACACTGAAGCTTTCTTT. Translated, it gives CASRQGTRMNTEAFF.

This chain uses TRBV5-5 with TRBJ1-2; TRBD1 matches at 10 bases. Germline CDR1 and CDR2: SGHKS and YYEKEE (reference sequence). With 1 base clipped from V and 6 bases from J, the junction kept 3 bases outside the gene matches. The CDR3 has 14 residues. The CDR3 loop reads CASSLFGQGDGYTF. CDR3 sequence (DNA): TGTGCCAGCAGCTTGTTTGGACAGGGGGATGGCTACACCTTC.

CDR3 in DNA: TGTGCCACCCAACTAGCGACGAACACCGGGGAGCTGTTTTTT. This sequence encodes CATQLATNTGELFF. The chain carries TRBV10-3 and TRBJ2-2, with 7 nucleotides matching TRBD2. This CDR3 contains 14 residues. Per germline, CDR1 ENHRY and CDR2 SYGVKD. V trimming: 10 bases; J trimming: 0 bases; junction bases outside the gene matches: 5.

The count of this clone is one. The rearrangement uses TRBV11-3 and TRBJ2-1, with 9 bases identical to TRBD2. V trimming: 0 bases; J trimming: 4 bases; junction bases outside the gene matches: 16. CDR1 is SGHNT and CDR2 is YENEEA in the germline V gene. The CDR3 has 20 residues. The CDR3 reads CASSLDGLAGRQPRYNEQFF. The CDR3 DNA is TGTGCCAGCAGCTTAGATGGGCTAGCGGGACGGCAGCCAAGGTACAATGAGCAGTTCTTC.

The rearrangement links TRBV15 to TRBJ2-7; 8 positions match TRBD2. The CDR3 has 16 residues. Germline assignment: CDR1 LNHNV and CDR2 YYDKDF (reference sequence). The junction had 7 bases not matched to a gene; V was cut back by 3 bases and J by 0 bases. Here the CDR3 reads CATSRSGGPSSYEQYV. CDR3 nucleotides: TGTGCCACCAGCAGGTCGGGGGGGCCAAGCTCCTACGAGCAGTACGTC.

CDR3 coding DNA: TGTGCCAGCAGCCAAGATCAGGCGGGGTCGAACATTCAGTACTTC. It yields the protein CASSQDQAGSNIQYF. The chain carries TRBV14 and TRBJ2-4; TRBD2 might be the D (6 bases). Germline V CDR1 and CDR2: SGHDN, FVKESK. The CDR3 runs 15 residues. The V and J ends lost 0 bases and 7 bases respectively, with 13 bases between them. Together with reference TRBV14 and TRBJ2-4, the CDR3 gives the full variable domain: EAGVTQFPSHSVIEKGQTVTLRCDPISGHDNLYWYRRVMGKEIKFLLHFVKESKQDESGMPNNRFLAERTGGTYSTLKVQPAELEDSGVYFCASSQDQAGSNIQYFGAGTRLSVL.

This chain uses TRBV5-4 with TRBJ2-7, with unresolved D. This CDR3 has 13 residues. Germline CDR1 SGHNT, CDR2 YYREEE (reference sequence). Trimming pared 0 bases from V and 3 bases from J, leaving 7 bases between. Here the CDR3 reads CASSLASRYEQYF. The CDR3 region has the DNA TGTGCCAGCAGCTTGGCTAGTCGCTACGAGCAGTACTTC.

About this clone itself: A much more abundant neighbour one base away suggests this may be a read error. Other DNA sequences in this sample translate to the same CDR3. CDR3 DNA: TGTGCCAGCAGACAGAGTAGCAATCAGCCCCAGCATTTT. This sequence encodes CASRQSSNQPQHF. The gene calls are TRBV6-5 and TRBJ1-5; D gene unclear. Germline V gene sequence: CDR1 MNHEY, CDR2 SVGAGI. The CDR3 is 13 amino acids. V lost 6 bases to trimming and J lost 0 bases, with 6 bases between them.

The J gene is TRBJ2-1, the V gene TRBV28; 7 bases are shared with TRBD1. The junction had 13 bases not matched to a gene; V was cut back by 5 bases and J by 6 bases. The CDR3 loop spans 16 amino acids. Germline-derived CDR1 and CDR2 are MDHEN and SYDVKM. CDR3 in DNA: TGTGCCAGCAGTCTTGCCGACAGGGCGTTAGGCAATGAGCAGTTCTTC. Translated, it gives CASSLADRALGNEQFF.

The J gene is TRBJ1-1, the V gene TRBV28; 9 nucleotides match TRBD1. This CDR3 has 15 amino acids. V lost 4 bases and J lost 0; bases outside the gene matches: 3. Looked up from germline, CDR1 is MDHEN and CDR2 is SYDVKM. This CDR3 is CASSSRDRVNTEAFF. CDR3 coding DNA: TGTGCCAGCAGTTCCCGGGACAGGGTGAACACTGAAGCTTTCTTT.

The V gene is TRBV2, the J gene TRBJ1-2; no reliable D call. Germline V lookup: CDR1 SNHLY, CDR2 FYNNEI. The CDR3 runs to 15 residues. V was pared by 8 bases and J by 2 bases, with 18 bases between. CDR3 protein: CASSIQAQPNYGYTF. CDR3 sequence (DNA): TGTGCCAGCTCTATCCAGGCACAGCCCAACTATGGCTACACCTTC.

V usage is TRBV15 and J usage is TRBJ2-1; tentative D call: TRBD2 (5 bases). Germline V gene data show CDR1 as LNHNV and CDR2 as YYDKDF (reference sequence). The CDR3 length is 15 residues. V lost 0 bases to trimming and J lost 2 bases, with 8 bases between them. The CDR3 reads CATSRDGVPYNEQFF. The CDR3 DNA reads as TGTGCCACCAGCAGAGACGGGGTGCCCTACAATGAGCAGTTCTTC. Looking up the rest from reference TRBV15 and TRBJ2-1 gives the full variable domain: DAMVIQNPRYQVTQFGKPVTLSCSQTLNHNVMYWYQQKSSQAPKLLFHYYDKDFNNEADTPDNFQSRRPNTSFCFLDIRSPGLGDTAMYLCATSRDGVPYNEQFFGPGTRLTVL.

The genes are TRBV4-2 and TRBJ2-1, with 9 bases fitting TRBD2. The CDR3 is 16 residues long. Trimming cost V 1 base and J 5 bases; bases outside gene matches: 6. The germline V gene encodes CDR1 LGHNA and CDR2 YNFKEQ. DNA for the CDR3: TGTGCCAGCAGCCAAGGGGCGGGAGGGCCTAACAATGAGCAGTTCTTC. Its translation is CASSQGAGGPNNEQFF.

CDR3 amino acids: CASGEGNSNQPQHF. CDR3 coding DNA: TGTGCCAGCGGAGAGGGAAATAGCAATCAGCCCCAGCATTTT. The rearrangement joins TRBV28 to TRBJ1-5; D gene uncertain. Germline V gives CDR1 MDHEN, CDR2 SYDVKM. Trimming removed 8 bases from V and 0 bases from J, with 11 bases in between. The CDR3 has 14 residues.

This chain joins TRBV12-5 and TRBJ2-7; a weak D match, TRBD2 (6 bases). Germline CDR1 and CDR2: LGHNT and FRNRAP. V gave up 5 bases and J gave up 7 bases, with 15 bases separating them. The CDR3 length is 13 residues. The CDR3 sequence: CASGLAGRREQYF. The CDR3 nucleotides read TGTGCTAGTGGTCTGGCAGGGAGGAGAGAGCAGTACTTC. Full variable domain (outside the CDR3, taken from reference TRBV12-5 and TRBJ2-7): DARVTQTPRHKVTEMGQEVTMRCQPILGHNTVFWYRQTMMQGLELLAYFRNRAPLDDSGMPKDRFSAEMPDATLATLKIQPSEPRDSAVYFCASGLAGRREQYFGPGTRLTVT.

This rearrangement joins TRBV11-3 to TRBJ2-6; D is unclear. Between the trimmed V and J ends, which lost 2 bases and 0 bases, there was a span of 8 bases. This CDR3 contains 16 residues. Germline assignment: CDR1 SGHNT and CDR2 YENEEA. CDR3 in amino acids: CASSLSRPSGANVLTF. Here the CDR3 DNA reads TGTGCCAGCAGCTTATCCAGGCCCTCTGGGGCCAACGTCCTGACTTTC.

The chain is built from TRBV7-9 and TRBJ1-1; TRBD1 matches 9 bases. This CDR3 spans 15 amino acids. The trim removed 3 bases at V and 3 bases at J, leaving 5 bases unmatched. Germline V gene lookup returns CDR1 SEHNR and CDR2 FQNEAQ (reference sequence). DNA of the CDR3: TGTGCCAGCAGCTTTGGTGGACAGGGGTACACTGAAGCTTTCTTT. This gives the protein CASSFGGQGYTEAFF.

The J gene is TRBJ2-3, the V gene TRBV24-1; possible D gene TRBD2, 7 bases. V was shortened by 6 bases and J by 2 bases, with 14 bases between the two germline ends. CDR1 and CDR2 from the germline V gene are KGHDR and SFDVKD. The CDR3 is 15 amino acids. CDR3 sequence: CATSRVGGATDTQYF. The CDR3 DNA follows: TGTGCCACCAGTCGGGTAGGGGGGGCCACAGATACGCAGTATTTT.

The chain combines TRBV29-1 with TRBJ2-2; 9 nucleotides match TRBD2. From germline, CDR1 is SQVTM and CDR2 ANQGSEA. There are 15 residues in the CDR3. Losses at the gene ends were 0 bases for V and 8 bases for J; bases not matched to a gene: 7. In DNA form, the CDR3 reads TGCAGCGTTGAAGATGGGAATAGCGGGAGTGGGGAGCTGTTTTTT. Translating gives CSVEDGNSGSGELFF.

This clone was observed once. This rearrangement joins TRBV2 to TRBJ2-7; 8 bases match TRBD1. CDR3 length: 15 amino acids. V lost 6 bases and J lost 3; bases outside the gene matches: 10. Germline values: CDR1 SNHLY, CDR2 FYNNEI. The chain's CDR3 is CASRLGQGAHYEQYF. The CDR3 DNA follows: TGTGCCAGCAGACTAGGACAGGGTGCCCACTACGAGCAGTACTTC. The full variable domain, in which reference TRBV2 and TRBJ2-7 provide the parts outside the CDR3, is EPEVTQTPSHQVTQMGQEVILRCVPISNHLYFYWYRQILGQKVEFLVSFYNNEISEKSEIFDDQFSVERPDGSNFTLKIRSTKLEDSAMYFCASRLGQGAHYEQYFGPGTRLTVT.

The chain uses TRBV6-1 and TRBJ2-1; 8 nucleotides align to TRBD1. The trim removed 1 base at V and 8 bases at J, leaving 7 bases unmatched. From germline, CDR1 is MNHNS and CDR2 SASEGT. CDR3 length: 15 residues. The CDR3: CASSEGTGSSHEQFF. CDR3 bases: TGTGCCAGCAGTGAAGGGACAGGGTCCTCTCATGAGCAGTTCTTC.

This rearrangement joins TRBV5-6 to TRBJ2-2; D might be TRBD2 (6 bases). V was pared by 4 bases and J by 4 bases, with 17 bases between. The CDR3 is 16 amino acids. Germline V gene data show CDR1 as SGHDT and CDR2 as YYEEEE. The CDR3 sequence is CASSRRAGSRTGELFF. The CDR3 coding sequence is TGTGCCAGCAGCCGGAGGGCAGGGAGTCGCACCGGGGAGCTGTTTTTT. Together with reference TRBV5-6 and TRBJ2-2, the CDR3 gives the full variable domain: DAGVTQSPTHLIKTRGQQVTLRCSPKSGHDTVSWYQQALGQGPQFIFQYYEEEERQRGNFPDRFSGHQFPNYSSELNVNALLLGDSALYLCASSRRAGSRTGELFFGEGSRLTVL.

The J gene is TRBJ1-5, the V gene TRBV18; D uncertain. Germline V gene data show CDR1 as KGHSH and CDR2 as LQKENI. CDR3 length equals 14 residues. The ends were cut back, 6 bases at V and 5 bases at J, with 14 bases in the middle. CDR3 DNA: TGTGCCAGCTCCCTCTCCGGGTTACATCAGCCCCAGCATTTT. Residues: CASSLSGLHQPQHF.

This chain links TRBV6-2 or TRBV6-3 with TRBJ1-2; possibly TRBD1 for D (5 bases). The CDR3 contains 14 residues. Germline V CDR1 and CDR2: MNHEY, SVGEGT. V lost 5 bases and J 2 bases, leaving 12 bases between the germline ends. The CDR3 loop is CASSKVGGNYGYTF. The DNA for the CDR3 is TGTGCCAGCAGTAAGGTTGGGGGGAACTATGGCTACACCTTC.

The genes are TRBV5-1 and TRBJ2-1; TRBD2 agrees at 7 bases. The CDR3 covers 15 residues. V shed 4 bases and J 7 bases; nucleotides not matched to a gene: 11. Germline V CDR1 and CDR2: SGHRS, YFSETQ. The CDR3 DNA follows: TGCGCCAGCAGCCGTGAAGCGGGAAATGTGAATGAGCAGTTCTTC. Its protein product is CASSREAGNVNEQFF.

The V and J genes are TRBV24-1 and TRBJ1-2, with no clear D. With 4 bases removed from V and 2 bases from J, the gap between germline ends came to 7 bases. In germline, CDR1 is KGHDR, CDR2 SFDVKD. The CDR3 spans 13 residues. In DNA form, the CDR3 reads TGTGCCACCAGTGAAACTCAAAACTATGGCTACACCTTC. Its protein is CATSETQNYGYTF.

The chain links TRBV7-6 to TRBJ2-3; TRBD2 matches at 9 bases. CDR3 length equals 17 residues. V was pared by 1 base and J by 1 base, with 6 bases of the junction left unmatched. Germline V gene lookup returns CDR1 SGHVS and CDR2 FNYEAQ. This CDR3 reads CASSLGFERGGTDTQYF. Written as DNA, the CDR3 is TGTGCCAGCAGCTTAGGTTTCGAGCGGGGGGGCACAGATACGCAGTATTTT.

This clone was detected a few times. This rearrangement joins TRBV19 to TRBJ1-2; TRBD1 matches 9 bases. Germline V lookup: CDR1 LNHDA, CDR2 SQIVND (reference sequence). V shed 0 bases, J shed 4 bases, and the junction held 0 bases outside the gene matches. The CDR3 has 14 residues. The CDR3 loop is CASSIEDRGYGYTF. Here the CDR3 DNA reads TGTGCCAGTAGTATAGAGGACAGGGGCTATGGCTACACCTTC. Drawing the rest from reference TRBV19 and TRBJ1-2, the complete variable domain is DGGITQSPKYLFRKEGQNVTLSCEQNLNHDAMYWYRQDPGQGLRLIYYSQIVNDFQKGDIAEGYSVSREKKESFPLTVTSAQKNPTAFYLCASSIEDRGYGYTFGSGTRLTVV.